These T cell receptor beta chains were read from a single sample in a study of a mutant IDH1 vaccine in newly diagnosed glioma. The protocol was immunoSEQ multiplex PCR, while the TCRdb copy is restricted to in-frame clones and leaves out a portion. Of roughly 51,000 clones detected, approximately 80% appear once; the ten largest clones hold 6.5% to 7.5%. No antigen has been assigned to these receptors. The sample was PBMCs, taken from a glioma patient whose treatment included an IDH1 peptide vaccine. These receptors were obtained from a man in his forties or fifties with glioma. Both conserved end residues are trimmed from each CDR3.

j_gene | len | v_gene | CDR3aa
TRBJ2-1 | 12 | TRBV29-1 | SVEDSRGGNEQF
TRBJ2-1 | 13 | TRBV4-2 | ASSLGLAGVNEQF
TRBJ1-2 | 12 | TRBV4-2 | ASSRGTGGDGYT
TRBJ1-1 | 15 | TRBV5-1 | ASSRTGTGYGKSEAF
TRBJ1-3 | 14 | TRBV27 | ASSPTGEGSGNTIY
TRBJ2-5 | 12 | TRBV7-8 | ASSLGSGMETQY
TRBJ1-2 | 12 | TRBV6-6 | ASSYSTGGWGYT
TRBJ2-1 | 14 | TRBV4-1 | ASSQGGTGDYNEQF
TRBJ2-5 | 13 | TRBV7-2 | ASSLVAGEQETQY
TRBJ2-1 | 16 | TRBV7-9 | ASSSQGRSGAAYNEQF
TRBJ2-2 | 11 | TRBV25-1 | ASSEYGSGELF
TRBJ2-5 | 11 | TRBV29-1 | SAERTYQETQY
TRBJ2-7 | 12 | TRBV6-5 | ASSYTGQVTEQY
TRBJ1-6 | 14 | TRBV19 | ASSTDQGHYNSPLH
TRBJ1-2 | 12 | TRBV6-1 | ASSGTGDHYGYT
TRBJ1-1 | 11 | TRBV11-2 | ASSLTRNTEAF
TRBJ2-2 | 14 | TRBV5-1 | ASKGLGGTNTGELF
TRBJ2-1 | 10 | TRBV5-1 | ASSLGRNEQF
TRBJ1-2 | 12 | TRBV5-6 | ASSQPGLFYGYT
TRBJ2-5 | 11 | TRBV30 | AWSGLAYETQY
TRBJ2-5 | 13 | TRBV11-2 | ASSLEYDKQETQY
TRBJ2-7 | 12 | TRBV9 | ASSVGGLGNEQY
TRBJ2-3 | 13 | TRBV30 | AWSGQGDLRDTQY
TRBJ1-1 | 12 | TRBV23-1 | ASSPKRMNTEAF
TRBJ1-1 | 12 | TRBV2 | ASSDGGMNTEAF
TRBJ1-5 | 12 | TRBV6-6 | ASNGQNSNQPQH